Given below is one T cell receptor beta chain in context. The antigen remains undetermined. Sequencing targeted expressed TCRB transcripts, as all isolated RNA had been reverse transcribed. Produced via immunoSEQ multiplex PCR; TCRdb's table is partial and in-frame only. The table has 300,000 to 350,000 clones, 6.5% to 10% seen once. This sample is part of a study of beta chain features in type 1 diabetes. General observations from the study: In comparison with healthy donors, patients had naive, central memory and Treg TCRB repertoires that appeared more similar. High TCR expression in some cells could lead to their over-representation in cDNA sequencing.

The germline V gene encodes CDR1 SGHTA and CDR2 FQGNSA. The V and J ends lost 0 bases and 7 bases respectively, with 9 bases between them. The CDR3 spans 13 residues. The chain is built from TRBV7-2 and TRBJ1-1; no clear D. What was sequenced was central memory CD4+ T cells from blood. The receptor comes from a woman younger than 30 in good health. The CDR3 spells CASSLALYSEAFF. In nucleotides, the CDR3 is TGTGCCAGCAGCTTAGCGTTGTACAGTGAAGCTTTCTTT. Based on the CDR3 plus reference TRBV7-2 and TRBJ1-1, the full variable domain is GAGVSQSPSNKVTEKGKDVELRCDPISGHTALYWYRQSLGQGLEFLIYFQGNSAPDKSGLPSDRFSAERTGGSVSTLTIQRTQQEDSAVYLCASSLALYSEAFFGQGTRLTVV.